Detailed here is one T cell receptor (beta chain). Its specificity is unknown. The data stem from a study of a mutant IDH1 vaccine in newly diagnosed glioma. The overall study: Eight vaccine injections were given to patients in weeks 1, 3, 5, 7, 11, 15, 19 and 23.

Clones were sequenced by immunoSEQ multiplex PCR, and TCRdb holds only the in-frame ones, with some missing. The sample has 95,000 to 120,000 clones, almost 90% seen once. As for time point: week 11, during vaccination. It was 300 ug of mutant IDH1 20-mer peptide that made up each vaccine dose, given with topical imiquimod. The CDR3 is 15 amino acids. Germline lookup yields CDR1 KGHSH and CDR2 LQKENI. V lost 3 bases and J 1 base, leaving 11 bases between the germline ends. The chain carries TRBV18 and TRBJ2-3; D unresolved. The material was PBMCs, obtained from a glioma patient whose treatment included an IDH1 peptide vaccine. The TCR comes from a woman aged 45-65 years with glioma. The CDR3: CASSPTNLGTDTQYF. The CDR3 bases are TGTGCCAGCTCACCGACGAATCTTGGCACAGATACGCAGTATTTT. Full variable domain (rest looked up from reference TRBV18 and TRBJ2-3): NAGVMQNPRHLVRRRGQEARLRCSPMKGHSHVYWYRQLPEEGLKFMVYLQKENIIDESGMPKERFSAEFPKEGPSILRIQQVVRGDSAAYFCASSPTNLGTDTQYFGPGTRLTVL.